The 28 T cell receptor beta chains given below trace back to one sample, sequenced in a study of CD8+CD57+ T cells in acquired aplastic anemia. By flow cytometry, patients selected for sequencing had shown an expansion of CD8+CD57+ cells. For CDR3 and TCR beta VDJ profiling, genomic DNA was the template used. Via MiXCR, TCRdb re-called the reads, giving one row per CDR3 protein. This repertoire shows 150,000 to 200,000 distinct CDR3 sequences, roughly 50% found once; its top ten account for roughly 1.8%. The sequenced material came from sorted CD4+, CD8+, or CD8+CD57+ T cells (not recorded which) from PBMCs. These receptors all stem from a human donor with aplastic anemia.

V is TRBV11-2 and J is TRBJ2-3; 7 nucleotides agree with TRBD2. CDR1 SGHAT and CDR2 FQNNGV come from the germline V gene. This CDR3 contains 14 residues. With V trimmed by 5 bases and J by 2 bases, 4 bases remained unmatched. CDR3 nucleotide sequence: TGTGCCAGCAGCCCAGCGGGGCTCACAGATACGCAGTATTTT. It yields the protein CASSPAGLTDTQYF.

The chain employs TRBV12-3 or TRBV12-4 and TRBJ1-1; tentative D call: TRBD1 (6 bases). CDR3 length: 12 amino acids. Trimming removed 2 bases at V and 10 bases at J, with 11 bases between. CDR3 sequence reads: CASSLSTGGAFF. The CDR3 DNA sequence: TGTGCCAGCAGTTTATCGACAGGTGGAGCTTTCTTT.

The V and J genes are TRBV29-1 and TRBJ1-2; 8 bases agree with TRBD1. The CDR3 is 13 residues long. Trimming removed 4 bases from V and 3 bases from J; junction bases left unmatched: 4. Germline V gene lookup returns CDR1 SQVTM and CDR2 ANQGSEA. CDR3 sequence reads: CSVVTGVYYGYTF. Here the CDR3 DNA reads TGCAGCGTTGTGACAGGGGTTTACTATGGCTACACCTTC.

The sample holds many counts of this clonotype. This chain connects TRBV19 to TRBJ1-4; TRBD1 matches 11 bases. V shed 3 bases, J shed 12 bases, and the junction held 6 bases outside the gene matches. The CDR3 covers 14 residues. The germline CDR1 and CDR2 sequences are LNHDA and SQIVND (reference sequence). The CDR3 sequence is CASSMDRGRSELFF. The CDR3 coding sequence is TGTGCCAGTAGTATGGACAGGGGGCGTTCGGAACTGTTTTTT.

Only one count was recorded for this clonotype. V is TRBV4-3 and J is TRBJ2-4; TRBD1 is a possible D gene (5 bases). The V gene's germline CDR1 is LGHNA and CDR2 YSLEER. V was clipped by 1 base and J by 7 bases, with 14 bases between them. This CDR3 has 15 amino acids. The CDR3 spells CASSQAGLFGNIQYF. Here the CDR3 DNA reads TGCGCCAGCAGCCAAGCAGGGTTGTTTGGGAACATTCAGTACTTC.

CDR3 sequence reads: CASSGGLKTQYF. CDR3 sequence (DNA): TGTGCCAGCAGTGGGGGACTGAAGACCCAGTACTTC. The V call is TRBV28, the J call TRBJ2-5, with D perhaps TRBD2 (6 bases). Trimming removed 5 bases at V and 6 bases at J, with 10 bases between. The CDR3 length is 12 residues. In germline, CDR1 is MDHEN, CDR2 SYDVKM.

The V and J genes are TRBV9 and TRBJ2-7, with D possibly matching TRBD2 (7 bases). The CDR3 runs to 14 residues. Deletions cut 4 bases from V and 4 bases from J, with 15 bases between. Germline V gene sequence: CDR1 SGDLS, CDR2 YYNGEE. CDR3 loop: CASSLRAGAYEQYF. The CDR3 bases are TGTGCCAGCAGCCTTCGGGCGGGGGCATACGAGCAGTACTTC.

The chain links TRBV5-6 to TRBJ2-7; tentative D call: TRBD1 (5 bases). Per the germline V gene, CDR1 is SGHDT and CDR2 is YYEEEE. CDR3 length equals 14 residues. V was pared by 1 base and J by 3 bases, with 11 bases between. The CDR3 sequence is CASSLSGARYEQYF. The CDR3 bases are TGTGCCAGCAGCTTGAGTGGGGCCCGCTACGAGCAGTACTTC.

CDR3 in DNA: TGTGCCAGCAAGGTGACAGGGGGGGGCGAGACCCAGTACTTC. Protein sequence: CASKVTGGGETQYF. The chain has TRBV2 and TRBJ2-5; TRBD1 matches 9 bases. This CDR3 comprises 14 residues. Per germline, CDR1 SNHLY and CDR2 FYNNEI. V trimming: 7 bases; J trimming: 5 bases; junction bases outside the gene matches: 8.

V gene TRBV18 combines with J gene TRBJ2-7; 7 nucleotides align to TRBD1. CDR3 size: 14 residues. V was pared by 2 bases and J by 4 bases, with 5 bases of the junction left unmatched. CDR1 and CDR2 (germline): KGHSH, LQKENI. CDR3: CASSPNKGAYEQYF. For the CDR3, the DNA is TGTGCCAGCTCACCAAATAAGGGGGCTTACGAGCAGTACTTC.

The CDR3 sequence: CASSQWGINQPQHF. CDR3 DNA: TGCGCCAGCAGCCAGTGGGGGATCAATCAGCCCCAGCATTTT. This chain connects TRBV5-1 to TRBJ1-5; D perhaps matches TRBD1 (5 bases). The CDR3 is made up of 14 amino acids. Trimming removed 4 bases at V and 3 bases at J, with 11 bases between. CDR1 SGHRS and CDR2 YFSETQ come from the germline V gene.

This clonotype has at least ten counts. The chain joins TRBV12-3 or TRBV12-4 to TRBJ2-5; D ambiguous. CDR3 length: 13 amino acids. Trimming shortened V by 4 bases and J by 7 bases, and 13 bases separated the two germline ends. CDR3 amino acids: CASSYVAVGTQYF. CDR3 in DNA: TGTGCCAGCAGTTACGTGGCGGTCGGGACCCAGTACTTC.

Regarding this clonotype: One end of the junction fails to match germline, which may point to a read error. The genes are TRBV6-5 and TRBJ2-7; tentative D call: TRBD1 (5 bases). The end of the DNA is better explained by TRBJ2-1, so the J call may be wrong. This CDR3 has 12 residues. The germline V gene has CDR1 MNHEY and CDR2 SVGAGI. The CDR3 region is CVSSLGLNEQFF. The CDR3 nucleotides are TGTGTCAGCAGTTTGGGGCTCAATGAGCAGTTCTTC.

The rearrangement uses TRBV9 and TRBJ2-7; D not resolved. CDR1 and CDR2 from the germline V gene are SGDLS and YYNGEE. The V and J ends lost 3 bases and 4 bases respectively, with 11 bases between them. This CDR3 spans 13 amino acids. This CDR3 reads CASSGLLGYEQYF. CDR3 DNA sequence: TGTGCCAGCAGCGGCCTTCTCGGGTACGAGCAGTACTTC.

This clonotype was counted a few times. The chain carries TRBV18 and TRBJ2-3; no clear D. Trimming pared 3 bases from V and 4 bases from J, leaving 8 bases between. Germline V gives CDR1 KGHSH, CDR2 LQKENI. The CDR3 spans 13 residues. This chain's CDR3 is CASSPRSPDTQYF. For the CDR3, the DNA is TGTGCCAGCTCACCTAGGTCGCCAGATACGCAGTATTTT.

This clonotype was seen repeatedly, ten times or more. V and J are TRBV12-3 or TRBV12-4 and TRBJ1-5; unclear D gene. This CDR3 contains 13 residues. Trimming pared 3 bases from V and 5 bases from J, leaving 8 bases between. In nucleotides, the CDR3 is TGTGCCAGCAGTTTGTCGCGGGATCAGCCCCAGCATTTT. It is translated as CASSLSRDQPQHF.

This clonotype was detected only a few times. The chain joins TRBV15 to TRBJ2-7; 13 bases are shared with TRBD2. This CDR3 contains 15 residues. CDR1 and CDR2 (germline): LNHNV, YYDKDF (reference sequence). After removal of 3 bases from V and 2 bases from J, the junction contained 1 base not matched to a gene. The DNA of the CDR3 is TGTGCCACCAGCAGCGGACTAGCGGGGGCCTACGAGCAGTACTTC. Its protein is CATSSGLAGAYEQYF.

This clonotype was seen at least ten times. The V call is TRBV4-1, the J call TRBJ1-2; 7 bases fit TRBD1. The CDR3 contains 17 residues. V shed 1 base, J shed 0 bases, and the junction held 8 bases outside the gene matches. The germline CDR1 and CDR2 sequences are MGHRA and YSYEKL. CDR3 coding DNA: TGCGCCAGCAGCCAAGCACTTACAGGGGCCTCTAACTATGGCTACACCTTC. Its protein is CASSQALTGASNYGYTF.

The V gene is TRBV7-8, the J gene TRBJ1-5; a possible D gene is TRBD1 (6 bases). Trimming removed 9 bases from V and 5 bases from J, with 14 bases in between. CDR1 is SGHVS and CDR2 is FQNEAQ in the germline V gene. There are 13 residues in the CDR3. The CDR3 DNA follows: TGTGCCAGTGATGGGGGCTGGGATCAGCCCCAGCATTTT. Residues: CASDGGWDQPQHF.

As for this clonotype: A much bigger clone sits one base away, suggesting this may be a read error. This chain links TRBV6-5 with TRBJ2-3; tentatively, D is TRBD1 or TRBD2 (5 bases each). There are 15 residues in the CDR3. CDR1 is MNHEY, CDR2 SVGAGI, per germline. In DNA form, the CDR3 reads TGTGTCAGCAGCTACCGGGACCCAAGCACAGATACGCAGTATTTT. Amino acid sequence: CVSSYRDPSTDTQYF.

About this clonotype: This may stem from a read error, because a much larger clone lies one nucleotide away. The V call is TRBV6-1, the J call TRBJ2-2; 8 bases line up with TRBD1. Germline V gene data show CDR1 as MNHNS and CDR2 as SASEGT. The CDR3 is 14 amino acids. CDR3 sequence reads: CASGPGGATGELSF. The CDR3 bases are TGTGCCAGCGGGCCAGGGGGCGCGACCGGGGAGCTGTCTTTT.

This clonotype was recorded many times. The V call is TRBV29-1, the J call TRBJ1-2; no firm D call. V was clipped by 8 bases and J by 2 bases, with 15 bases between them. Germline-derived CDR1 and CDR2 are SQVTM and ANQGSEA. The length of the CDR3 is 13 residues. The CDR3 is CSKKGRSNYGYTF. The CDR3 DNA reads TGCAGCAAAAAAGGACGGAGCAACTATGGCTACACCTTC.

CDR3 amino acids: CASSEEAGVGSPLHF. Here the CDR3 DNA reads TGTGCCAGCAGTGAAGAGGCAGGGGTAGGTTCACCCCTCCACTTT. V usage is TRBV2 and J usage is TRBJ1-6; maybe TRBD1 (6 bases). Per germline, CDR1 SNHLY and CDR2 FYNNEI. V shed 1 base and J shed 9 bases, with 13 bases lying between them. The CDR3 is 15 residues long.

This clonotype was picked up many times. The DNA for the CDR3 is TGTGCCAGCATCCAACAGGGAGGAGGCACAGATACGCAGTATTTT. Translating gives CASIQQGGGTDTQYF. The chain is built from TRBV2 and TRBJ2-3; D is perhaps TRBD1 or TRBD2 (6 bases each). The CDR3 runs to 15 residues. The V gene's germline CDR1 is SNHLY and CDR2 FYNNEI. Trimming took off 7 bases at V and 1 base at J, with 15 bases between the two ends.

The rearrangement links TRBV15 to TRBJ1-2; D perhaps matches TRBD1 (6 bases). V lost 0 bases and J 2 bases, leaving 10 bases between the germline ends. The CDR3 is 15 residues long. Germline-derived CDR1 and CDR2 are LNHNV and YYDKDF (reference sequence). The CDR3, as DNA: TGTGCCACCAGCAGAGATCCAACAGGGAACTATGGCTACACCTTC. It yields the protein CATSRDPTGNYGYTF.

The chain joins TRBV3-1 to TRBJ1-4; no firm D call. The CDR3 runs to 16 residues. The V end lost 4 bases, the J end lost 7 bases, and 19 bases lay between the germline ends. Germline CDR1 is LGHDT and CDR2 is YNNKEL (reference sequence). CDR3 sequence reads: CASSRGKGTVGEKLFF. Written as DNA, the CDR3 is TGTGCCAGCAGCCGCGGAAAGGGAACAGTCGGTGAAAAACTGTTTTTT.

The gene calls are TRBV24-1 and TRBJ2-7, with TRBD2 identical over 8 bases. Germline V gene sequence: CDR1 KGHDR, CDR2 SFDVKD. This CDR3 contains 16 residues. J was trimmed by 3 bases and V by 4 bases; bases with no gene match: 10. Written as DNA, the CDR3 is TGTGCCACCAGTGACTCTGAAGCGGGGGAGATCTACGAGCAGTACTTC. It codes for CATSDSEAGEIYEQYF.

This clonotype was observed many times. The J gene is TRBJ2-3, the V gene TRBV5-1, with TRBD2 matching 8 bases. The CDR3 is 15 amino acids. V lost 0 bases to trimming and J lost 1 base; unmatched junction nucleotides: 1. Germline V lookup: CDR1 SGHRS, CDR2 YFSETQ. CDR3 region: CASSLAGGRTDTQYF. The CDR3 nucleotides read TGCGCCAGCAGCTTGGCGGGGGGGCGCACAGATACGCAGTATTTT.